This is a list of T cell receptor beta chains from one sample in a study of T cells in tuberculosis. TCRdb's table, derived via immunoSEQ multiplex PCR, lists solely in-frame clones and lacks some. The sample includes about 33,000 clones, 92% of them seen just once. The material sequenced was PBMCs, taken at tuberculosis diagnosis. The receptors were gathered from an adult with tuberculosis. Some clones in this sample may be carry-over from other donors' samples. CDR3s include the opening cysteine and the closing phenylalanine or tryptophan. A D gene is named only where the DNA matches it firmly. Rows may omit the clone size; those that give it use once, few, many or a size class.

v_gene	j_gene	d_gene	abundance	CDR3nt	CDR3aa
TRBV7-2	TRBJ1-2	NA	NA	TGTGCCAGCAGCCCCGGGAGGAACTATGGCTACACCTTC	CASSPGRNYGYTF
TRBV18	TRBJ2-7	NA	NA	TGTGCCAGCTCTCCAGGGAGTGGGCAGTACTTC	CASSPGSGQYF
TRBV2	TRBJ1-1	NA	NA	TGTGCCTCCCAGGAGGGAGTGTTTAGGAACACTGAAGCTTTCTTT	CASQEGVFRNTEAFF
TRBV11-2	TRBJ2-4	NA	NA	TGTGCCAGCAGCACCCGGGGGGCCACGACCAAAAACATTCAGTACTTC	CASSTRGATTKNIQYF
TRBV15	TRBJ2-3	TRBD2	once	TGTGCCACCAGCAGATACGGGACTAGCCCACCCAGCCTTAACACAGATACGCAGTATTTT	CATSRYGTSPPSLNTDTQYF
TRBV4-1	TRBJ2-3	NA	once	TGCGCCAGCAGCCAATCGCGGACAGCTAGCACAGATACGCAGTATTTT	CASSQSRTASTDTQYF
TRBV14	TRBJ2-7	NA	few	TGTGCCAGCAGCCAAGGACGCGGAATGGACTCCTCAAAGCAGTACTTC	CASSQGRGMDSSKQYF
TRBV7-6	TRBJ2-7	NA	few	TGTGCCAGCAGCTTAGGGACAGCCTACGAGCAGTACTTC	CASSLGTAYEQYF
TRBV18	TRBJ1-2	TRBD1	NA	TGTGCCAGCTCCGGGACAGATGGCTACACCTTC	CASSGTDGYTF
TRBV19	TRBJ2-2	TRBD2	NA	TGTGCCAGTAAGCGGGGGGGAAACACCGGGGAGCTGTTTTTT	CASKRGGNTGELFF
TRBV19	TRBJ1-6	NA	NA	TGTGCCAGTAGCAAACCGGGACACTATAATTCACCCCTCCACTTT	CASSKPGHYNSPLHF
TRBV5-1	TRBJ2-3	NA	NA	TGCGCCAGCAGCTTGCGACAGGCCGGCACAGATACGCAGTATTTT	CASSLRQAGTDTQYF
TRBV6-5	TRBJ1-6	NA	NA	TGTGCCAGCAGTCCAGGGGCCGTCTATAATTCACCCCTCCACTTT	CASSPGAVYNSPLHF
TRBV29-1	TRBJ2-1	TRBD2	NA	TGCAGCGTTGAGGGACTAGTGGGGGGCTACAATGAGCAGTTCTTC	CSVEGLVGGYNEQFF
TRBV5-4	TRBJ2-2	NA	once	TGTGCCAGCAGCTTGGCGCTAGGGGCCCCGAACACCGGGGAGCTGTTTTTT	CASSLALGAPNTGELFF
TRBV2	TRBJ2-3	NA	NA	TGTGCCAGGGGGACTAGCACAGATACGCAGTATTTT	CARGTSTDTQYF
TRBV7-8	TRBJ2-6	NA	NA	TGTGCCAGCAGCCACGCAGGGGAGAGGGCCAACGTCCTGACTTTC	CASSHAGERANVLTF
TRBV19	TRBJ1-5	NA	NA	TGTGCCAGTCGTACTGGGGGGGCCGGCCCCAATCAGCCCCAGCATTTT	CASRTGGAGPNQPQHF
TRBV30	TRBJ2-3	NA	NA	TGTGCCTGGAGTGCCGGGTCAGATACGCAGTATTTT	CAWSAGSDTQYF
TRBV11-2	TRBJ1-6	NA	NA	TGTGCCAGCAGCGTATCAGGGGCTGGTAATTCACCCCTCCACTTT	CASSVSGAGNSPLHF
TRBV29-1	TRBJ2-2	NA	once	TGCAGCGTTAACTTCGAGAGAATTGGGGAGCTGTTTTTT	CSVNFERIGELFF
TRBV5-1	TRBJ2-7	TRBD1	NA	TGCGCCAGCCGCTTGTGGGACAGGGGTCACGAGCAGTACTTC	CASRLWDRGHEQYF